The clone carrying this T cell receptor (beta chain) was observed once. Other DNA sequences in the same sample also yield this CDR3. In the original workflow: Amplification with reference gene primers provided the estimates of nucleated cell counts. The table came from immunoSEQ multiplex PCR; TCRdb's copy has only in-frame clones and leaves some out. The D gene and trimming were derived from the DNA, and the V and J assignments and clone size from that table. The top ten hold 7.5% of the sample, which has about 200,000 clones, around 82% seen once. This sample is drawn from a study of blood T cell repertoires in COVID-19. Study overall: COVID-19 samples from acute and convalescent phases originated in the United States, Italy and Spain.

Study members were between about 18 and 90 years old and lived in 25 or so US regions. Cohort 3 donors counted as recovered after two negative PCRs, clearance, or resolved symptoms. This sequence was found in a man aged 40-55 years who had recovered from COVID-19. Source material: PBMCs or T cells enriched from blood (not recorded which).

CDR3 sequence reads: CASSVSAGELFF. CDR3 sequence (DNA): TGTGCCAGCAGCGTGTCTGCCGGGGAGCTGTTTTTT. The chain is built from TRBV9 and TRBJ2-2; no clear D gene. Trimming took off 2 bases at V and 6 bases at J, with 5 bases between the two ends. The germline V gene encodes CDR1 SGDLS and CDR2 YYNGEE. There are 12 residues in the CDR3.